The clone carrying this T cell receptor (beta chain) was found a few times. What it binds is not known. This entry belongs to a study of T cells after yellow fever vaccination. Each CDR3 protein gets one entry after TCRdb re-called the 5' RACE reads with MiXCR. The repertoire consists of 240,000 or so distinct CDR3 sequences, with less than 9% occurring once and the leading ten covering approximately 0.85%. Broader study findings: Abundant clonotypes (contaminants from the bulk population) could be present in FACS-sorted repertoires.

The ends were cut back, 0 bases at V and 5 bases at J, with 13 bases in the middle. The CDR3 extends over 15 amino acids. Germline loops: CDR1 SGHVS, CDR2 FNYEAQ. The chain links TRBV7-6 to TRBJ2-5; D is possibly TRBD1 (6 bases). The origin of this receptor is a man aged 25 to 45 who received the YFV17D yellow fever vaccine. The sequenced sample was CD4+ T cells sorted from PBMCs, obtained 15 days after the yellow fever booster vaccination. The DNA for the CDR3 is TGTGCCAGCAGCTTAGCACAGGGTTCGGTGGAGACCCAGTACTTC. It yields the protein CASSLAQGSVETQYF.